The 2 T cell receptor beta chains below come from one sample, sequenced in a study of cytomegalovirus exposure and HLA in healthy donors. Primers included in the PCR were 60 Vbeta and 13 Jbeta primers. Measured with immunoSEQ multiplex PCR; TCRdb has only the in-frame clones, and not every one. Its clone listing holds some 200,000 clones. Specimen: PBMCs. The source of these receptors is a woman in her late teens or twenties in good health and CMV-seropositive.

CDR3 sequence: CASSLDSRDSGNTIYF. CDR3 DNA sequence: TGTGCCAGCAGCTTGGATTCACGGGACTCTGGAAACACCATATATTTT. The chain uses TRBV5-4 and TRBJ1-3; D remains ambiguous. Germline loops: CDR1 SGHNT, CDR2 YYREEE (reference sequence). The CDR3 sequence is 16 residues long. V gave up 0 bases and J gave up 0 bases, with 10 bases separating them.

This chain uses TRBV6-5 with TRBJ1-5; D may be TRBD1 (6 bases). The CDR3 extends over 13 amino acids. Germline V gene sequence: CDR1 MNHEY, CDR2 SVGAGI. Trimming stripped 5 bases from V and 4 bases from J, with 9 bases between. CDR3 in DNA: TGTGCCAGCAGTCAACAGGGAAATCAGCCCCAGCATTTT. Translated: CASSQQGNQPQHF.